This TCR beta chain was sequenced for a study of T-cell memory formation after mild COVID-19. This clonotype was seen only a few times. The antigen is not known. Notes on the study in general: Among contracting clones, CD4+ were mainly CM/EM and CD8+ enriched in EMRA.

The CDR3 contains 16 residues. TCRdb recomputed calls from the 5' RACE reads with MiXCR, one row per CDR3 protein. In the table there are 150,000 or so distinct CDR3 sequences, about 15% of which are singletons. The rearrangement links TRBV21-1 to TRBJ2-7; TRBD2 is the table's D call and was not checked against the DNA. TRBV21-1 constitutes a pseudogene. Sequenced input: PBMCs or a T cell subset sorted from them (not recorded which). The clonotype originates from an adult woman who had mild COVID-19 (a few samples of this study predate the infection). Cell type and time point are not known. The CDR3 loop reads CASSKVDGGLAGEQYF. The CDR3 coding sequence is TGTGCCAGCAGCAAAGTCGATGGGGGACTAGCGGGCGAGCAGTACTTC.